These 6 T cell receptor beta chains originate from one sample sequenced in a study of T cells in women clearing cervical HPV infection. The data were produced by immunoSEQ multiplex PCR, yet TCRdb's version contains in-frame clones alone and is incomplete. The listing contains approximately 26,000 clones. The sample comprised blood buffy coat. The receptors originated from a woman aged 18 to 69 with a cervical HPV16 infection that either progressed to CIN3+ or cleared (not recorded which).

A word on this clone: The read stops 3 residues short of the end of the CDR3; the missing end is completed from the germline J gene. V and J are TRBV4-2 and TRBJ2-3, with a possible D match to TRBD2 (6 bases). There are 14 residues in the CDR3. Germline CDR1 and CDR2: LGHNA and YNFKEQ. Trimming removed 4 bases from V and 0 bases from J, with 8 bases in between. The CDR3 reads CASSLGTSTDTQYF. The part of the CDR3 DNA that was read is TGTGCCAGCAGCCTCGGGACTAGCACAGATACG.

Of note for this clone: The read gets to within 3 residues of the CDR3 end, and the germline J gene fills in the rest. The chain joins TRBV19 to TRBJ2-7, with 9 positions matching TRBD1. This CDR3 comprises 13 residues. V dropped 3 bases and J dropped 5; count of bases not matched to a gene: 2. CDR1 and CDR2 (germline): LNHDA, SQIVND (reference sequence). CDR3 sequence: CASSMGTGNEQYF. The covered CDR3 bases are TGTGCCAGTAGTATGGGGACAGGGAACGAG.

A note on this clone: Read data end 3 residues before the CDR3 end; the end is taken from the germline J gene. J is TRBJ2-7 and V is TRBV7-8, with TRBD1 as a possible D gene (6 bases). V shed 3 bases and J shed 3 bases, with 12 bases lying between them. This CDR3 spans 14 amino acids. Germline V lookup: CDR1 SGHVS, CDR2 FQNEAQ. The chain's CDR3 is CASSLGASVYEQYF. The part of the CDR3 DNA that was read is TGTGCCAGCAGCTTGGGGGCTTCCGTCTACGAG.

To note about this clone: The read ends 3 residues early relative to the CDR3; the germline J gene fills the gap. The V call is TRBV18, the J call TRBJ2-3, with D perhaps TRBD1 (6 bases). The CDR3 is 16 residues long. V gave up 6 bases and J gave up 0 bases, with 16 bases separating them. The germline CDR1 and CDR2 sequences are KGHSH and LQKENI. The CDR3 sequence is CASSPLTGTSTDTQYF. The CDR3 bases that were read are TGTGCCAGCTCTCCGTTGACAGGAACTAGCACAGATACG.

The CDR3 loop reads CASSLGGTLSGGGDTQYF. The sequenced part of the CDR3 DNA is TGTGCCAGCAGTTTAGGGGGTACACTAAGCGGGGGAGGGGATACG. The chain employs TRBV28 and TRBJ2-3, with 8 bases aligning to TRBD2. From the germline J gene comes the end of the CDR3, since the read stops 3 residues before it. Germline CDR1 and CDR2: MDHEN and SYDVKM. The V segment lost 2 bases and the J segment 6 bases; nucleotides outside the gene matches: 16. This CDR3 is 18 amino acids long.

In terms of frequency, this clone is medium-sized. The CDR3 end lies 3 residues beyond the end of the read and is filled in from the germline J gene. V is TRBV4-2 and J is TRBJ2-3; 12 bases are a match to TRBD2. With 3 bases clipped from V and 2 bases from J, the junction kept 15 bases outside the gene matches. Germline loops: CDR1 LGHNA, CDR2 YNFKEQ. The CDR3 consists of 20 residues. The CDR3 protein is CASSQQPRTTSGRYTDTQYF. Partial CDR3 DNA: TGTGCCAGCAGCCAGCAGCCCCGCACGACTAGCGGGAGATACACAGATACG.